The subject of this entry is one T cell receptor beta chain. This sample stems from a study of T cell responses to AZD1222 COVID-19 vaccine. The assay was immunoSEQ multiplex PCR, and TCRdb's table has in-frame clones only and misses some. The sample has roughly 120,000 clones, 85% seen once. This CDR3 comprises 14 residues. V was clipped by 3 bases and J by 10 bases, with 13 bases between them. Looked up from germline, CDR1 is MNHEY and CDR2 is SVGEGT. Material: peripheral blood, obtained 28 days after the second AZD1222 dose. The V and J genes are TRBV6-2 or TRBV6-3 and TRBJ1-6; the D is unclear. The clonotype comes from an adult who received the AZD1222 COVID-19 vaccine. CDR3 sequence: CASSYSATQSPLHF. The CDR3 DNA sequence: TGTGCCAGCAGTTATTCGGCAACTCAGTCACCCCTCCACTTT.